The sequence of this T cell receptor (beta chain) was determined in a study of CD8 T cells in ankylosing spondylitis. In germline, CDR1 is SEHNR, CDR2 FQNEAQ (reference sequence). The V end lost 5 bases, the J end lost 3 bases, and 19 bases lay between the germline ends. CDR3 length: 16 residues. Each TCR beta library was made by quantitative 5'-RACE that incorporated molecular barcodes. MiXCR, applied by TCRdb to the 5' RACE reads, yields one record per CDR3 protein. The sample lists 670,000 or so distinct CDR3 sequences, 19% seen once, with approximately 18% in the top ten. Turning to this clonotype: What it binds is unknown.

Overall study results and limits: Researchers reportedly found disease-linked clones significantly enriched in matched ankylosing spondylitis synovial fluid. Earlier authors reported some of these motif variants in reactive arthritis synovial fluid and blood. Disease-linked clones were CD8+ and relatively rare in peripheral blood. Made up of about eight highly homologous variants, a TCR beta motif appeared characteristic of ankylosing spondylitis blood.

The rearrangement joins TRBV7-9 to TRBJ2-5, with D perhaps assigned TRBD1 or TRBD2 (5 bases each). Sequencing was carried out using blood, either unsorted or a sorted T cell fraction (not recorded which). This clonotype was sampled from a male donor with ankylosing spondylitis. CDR3 region: CASSPGTLVGKETQYF. CDR3 in DNA: TGTGCCAGCAGCCCCGGGACCCTGGTGGGAAAAGAGACCCAGTACTTC.